These 8 T cell receptor beta chains originate from one sample sequenced in a study of vaccination and CD4 T cells after COVID-19. The Oncomine TCR Beta short-read assay was what sequenced the DNA obtained from cultured CD4+ T cells. Cultured CD4+ T cells yielded the extracted genomic DNA. TCRdb called the PCR reads again in MiXCR, with one record for every CDR3 protein. The sample carries about 11,000 distinct CDR3 sequences, approximately 30% recorded once. The treatment is: roughly 11-day PBMC culture with coronavirus spike peptide pools or control peptides (ViraFEST assay). CD4+ T cells that came from the unexposed donor were collected before the COVID-19 pandemic (2011-2018). These TCRs are of unknown antigen specificity. The sequenced sample consisted of CD4+ T cells from blood, cultured in vitro. The receptors derive from a human donor in good health.

This chain links TRBV11-2 with TRBJ1-2; D not certain. The CDR3 spans 13 residues. Germline values: CDR1 SGHAT, CDR2 FQNNGV. V was shortened by 6 bases and J by 7 bases, with 15 bases between the two germline ends. DNA of the CDR3: TGTGCCAGCAGTCAATACGTGGAGGCTGGCTACACCTTC. Protein: CASSQYVEAGYTF.

The chain joins TRBV4-1 to TRBJ2-1; TRBD2 matches at 8 bases. The CDR3 runs to 16 residues. V was clipped by 0 bases and J by 5 bases; unmatched bases: 6. Germline loops: CDR1 MGHRA, CDR2 YSYEKL. For the CDR3, the DNA is TGCGCCAGCAGCCAAGAAGTCCGGGAGGGCAACAATGAGCAGTTCTTC. As protein: CASSQEVREGNNEQFF.

The genes are TRBV20-1 and TRBJ2-2, with D uncertain. CDR1 is DFQATT and CDR2 is SNEGSKA in the germline V gene (reference sequence). The V and J ends lost 3 bases and 1 base respectively, with 12 bases between them. This CDR3 is 15 amino acids long. The CDR3 sequence: CSASRGAKNTGELFF. Here the CDR3 DNA reads TGCAGTGCTAGCCGAGGTGCCAAGAACACCGGGGAGCTGTTTTTT.

The table lists this clonotype with a few counts. CDR3 sequence reads: CASSLNEEETQYF. The CDR3 nucleotides read TGTGCCAGCAGCCTTAACGAAGAAGAGACCCAGTACTTC. This chain uses TRBV7-6 with TRBJ2-5; no clear D. The V end was cut by 5 bases, the J end by 3 bases, with 10 bases between. The germline gives CDR1 SGHVS, CDR2 FNYEAQ. The CDR3 is made up of 13 amino acids.

The J gene is TRBJ1-1, the V gene TRBV29-1; 8 bases fit TRBD1. CDR1 and CDR2 (germline): SQVTM, ANQGSEA. Trimming removed 7 bases from V and 5 bases from J; junction bases left unmatched: 12. This CDR3 comprises 14 residues. For the CDR3, the DNA is TGCAGCGCCCACCTACAGGGGGGTAGAACTGAAGCTTTCTTT. This codes for CSAHLQGGRTEAFF.

In the case of this clonotype: One end of the junction varies from germline; a read error may be responsible. This chain links TRBV24-1 with TRBJ2-1; tentatively, D is TRBD1 (6 bases). The CDR3 totals 14 residues. The V gene's germline CDR1 is KGHDR and CDR2 SFDVKD. The CDR3 coding sequence is TGTGCTACCAGTGACGTAACAGGGTTAAATGAGCAGTTCTTC. Protein sequence: CATSDVTGLNEQFF.

CDR3 sequence reads: CSVSRGDTGELFF. The CDR3 nucleotides are TGCAGCGTTTCCAGGGGGGACACCGGGGAGCTGTTTTTT. The chain carries TRBV29-1 and TRBJ2-2, with D maybe TRBD1 (7 bases). Looked up from germline, CDR1 is SQVTM and CDR2 is ANQGSEA. The CDR3 length is 13 residues. With 5 bases removed from V and 3 bases from J, the gap between germline ends came to 10 bases.

This clonotype was seen more than once but under ten times. The chain uses TRBV20-1 and TRBJ2-1; maybe TRBD2 (6 bases). Germline CDR1 reads DFQATT; CDR2 reads SNEGSKA (reference sequence). The CDR3 contains 13 residues. Trimming cost V 3 bases and J 3 bases, with 9 bases left between them. CDR3 protein: CSASGRFYNEQFF. In DNA, the CDR3 is TGCAGTGCTAGTGGGAGGTTCTACAATGAGCAGTTCTTC.